Each of the 9 T cell receptor beta chains below was sequenced from the same sample in a study of T-cell reconstitution after alpha-beta-depleted transplantation in children. Unique molecular identifiers were built into the TCRbeta library. TCRdb itself ran the PCR reads through MiXCR, one entry per CDR3 protein. The table records about 420,000 distinct CDR3 sequences, 15% to 20% of them present only once. The starting material was PBMCs, mostly from graft donor cells, obtained 360 days after TCRalphabeta/CD19-depleted stem cell transplant. Every receptor here comes from a boy younger than two who had a stem cell transplant for Wiskott-Aldrich syndrome, so the T cells may come from the graft donor.

Ten or more counts support this clonotype. The chain carries TRBV6-5 and TRBJ2-3, with 7 positions matching TRBD2. The CDR3 sequence is 18 residues long. From germline, CDR1 is MNHEY and CDR2 SVGAGI. The V gene end was trimmed by 2 bases and the J gene end by 1 base; junction bases not matched to a gene: 12. The CDR3 DNA sequence: TGTGCCAGCAGTTACGGGGTAGCGGGTTCCGGTGGCACAGATACGCAGTATTTT. Amino acids: CASSYGVAGSGGTDTQYF.

J is TRBJ2-5 and V is TRBV21-1. TRBV21-1 is a pseudogene segment. The CDR3 contains 14 residues. For the CDR3, the DNA is TGTGCCAGCAGCAAAGAAGAGGAAAAAGAGACCCAGTACTTC. This translates into CASSKEEEKETQYF.

This clonotype was recorded a few times. The CDR3 is CASSSLPKGNTEAFF. CDR3 bases: TGCGCCAGCAGCTCTTTACCCAAAGGCAACACTGAAGCTTTCTTT. The gene calls are TRBV5-1 and TRBJ1-1; D ambiguous. Germline V gene data show CDR1 as SGHRS and CDR2 as YFSETQ. The CDR3 loop spans 15 amino acids. V lost 3 bases, J lost 2 bases, and 14 bases lay in between.

This clonotype was detected a few times. V usage is TRBV2 and J usage is TRBJ2-3; no firm D call. The V end lost 1 base, the J end lost 4 bases, and 12 bases lay between the germline ends. Germline V gives CDR1 SNHLY, CDR2 FYNNEI. The length of the CDR3 is 15 residues. The CDR3 nucleotides read TGTGCCAGCAGTGAAGGGAAAAGGTCACCAGATACGCAGTATTTT. The encoded protein is CASSEGKRSPDTQYF.

The genes are TRBV5-6 and TRBJ2-7; D is ambiguous. Trimming took off 4 bases at V and 3 bases at J, with 14 bases between the two ends. The CDR3 has 14 residues. Germline CDR1 SGHDT, CDR2 YYEEEE. The DNA of the CDR3 is TGTGCCAGCAGCCCCGGGCTCCTCTGCTACGAGCAGTACTTC. Translating gives CASSPGLLCYEQYF.

This clonotype has more than one count but fewer than ten. The V and J genes are TRBV5-1 and TRBJ1-1, with unresolved D. This CDR3 has 12 residues. CDR1 is SGHRS, CDR2 YFSETQ, per germline. Trimming removed 0 bases at V and 7 bases at J, with 7 bases between. The DNA of the CDR3 is TGCGCCAGCAGCTTGGCCGGCTTTGAAGCTTTCTTT. Encoded protein: CASSLAGFEAFF.

There are a few counts of this clonotype. The chain has TRBV20-1 and TRBJ2-5; D is uncertain. The germline V gene has CDR1 DFQATT and CDR2 SNEGSKA (reference sequence). This CDR3 is built from 13 residues. The CDR3 region is CAPPPGGPETQYF. CDR3 nucleotides: TGCGCTCCACCACCAGGCGGCCCAGAGACCCAGTACTTC.

The chain is built from TRBV4-3 and TRBJ2-5; tentative D call: TRBD1 (5 bases). V dropped 3 bases and J dropped 2 bases, with 13 bases sitting between them. Germline V gene data show CDR1 as LGHNA and CDR2 as YSLEER. The CDR3 consists of 15 residues. The CDR3 sequence: CASSHLKGPQETQYF. The CDR3 nucleotides read TGCGCCAGCAGCCATCTCAAGGGGCCTCAAGAGACCCAGTACTTC.

The sample holds many counts of this clonotype. The chain links TRBV24-1 to TRBJ2-3; D is perhaps TRBD2 (5 bases). V lost 7 bases and J 2 bases, leaving 6 bases between the germline ends. The V gene's germline CDR1 is KGHDR and CDR2 SFDVKD. The CDR3 covers 12 residues. This CDR3 reads CATSGLTDTQYF. CDR3 DNA sequence: TGTGCCACCAGCGGACTCACAGATACGCAGTATTTT.